This TCR beta chain emerged from a study of CD8+ T cells in alopecia areata. General study points: Scalp clonality, along with expanded CD8+ clones among the top 100, was significantly decreased by tofacitinib. Mouse data revealed clearer TCR sharing than patient data did, a gap possibly tied to HLA.

cDNA prepared by RNA extraction and subsequent reverse transcription served as the template for sequencing. Sequencing was performed with immunoSEQ multiplex PCR; in TCRdb, only in-frame clones are kept and a portion is missing. This sample yields approximately 300,000 clones, of which 58% are seen a single time; under 2% belongs to the top ten. Looked up from germline, CDR1 is LGHNA and CDR2 is YSLEER. The length of the CDR3 is 15 residues. J lost 6 bases, V lost 1 base, and 5 bases had no gene match. Turning to this clone: Its antigen is undetermined.

Treatment given: oral pan-JAK inhibitor, 5-10 mg twice daily. Peripheral blood and lesional scalp punch biopsies were taken from alopecia areata patients. The chain recombines TRBV4-3 with TRBJ2-5, with 10 bases identical to TRBD1. This TCR came from a human donor with alopecia areata. The sequenced sample was CD4+ T cells sorted from blood, obtained at week 24, from a patient treated with tofacitinib. CDR3 nucleotide sequence: TGCGCCAGCAGCCAAGCGGGACAGGGGAGCCAGACCCAGTACTTC. Amino acids: CASSQAGQGSQTQYF.